The next 15 T cell receptor beta chains were all read from a single sample in a study of shared clonotypes between healthy human individuals. CD45RO-negative CD8 cells positively selected for CCR7 made up the naive population, which excluded terminally differentiated effector memory CD45RA+ cells. Measured with immunoSEQ multiplex PCR; TCRdb has only the in-frame clones, and not every one. Among 2 million to 2.5 million clones listed, under 95% were seen once. Sequencing was done on a sample of naive CD8+ T cells from PBMCs. The receptors here all came from a man aged 18 to 30 in good health. Some clones in this sample may be carry-over from other donors' samples.

This clone was counted once. At the DNA level, this CDR3 is encoded by other sequences in the same sample as well. V usage is TRBV6-5 and J usage is TRBJ2-3, with no clear D. Per germline, CDR1 MNHEY and CDR2 SVGAGI. This CDR3 comprises 14 residues. Trimming took off 2 bases at V and 1 base at J, with 7 bases between the two ends. The CDR3 DNA is TGTGCCAGCAGTTACGGTCAGGGCACAGATACGCAGTATTTT. Protein product: CASSYGQGTDTQYF.

The J gene is TRBJ2-7, the V gene TRBV27; D remains ambiguous. The CDR3 is 12 amino acids. The V end lost 3 bases, the J end lost 2 bases, and 5 bases lay between the germline ends. Germline V gives CDR1 MNHEY, CDR2 SMNVEV (reference sequence). For the CDR3, the DNA is TGTGCCAGCAGTTTCCCCCCCTACGAGCAGTACTTC. Protein sequence: CASSFPPYEQYF.

The V call is TRBV15, the J call TRBJ2-7; 8 nucleotides line up with TRBD1. From germline, CDR1 is LNHNV and CDR2 YYDKDF (reference sequence). V dropped 5 bases and J dropped 2; count of bases not matched to a gene: 8. This CDR3 has 15 residues. CDR3: CATSAATGATYEQYF. The CDR3 nucleotides read TGTGCCACCAGCGCAGCGACAGGGGCCACCTACGAGCAGTACTTC.

The CDR3 region has the DNA TGTGCCAGCAGCTTATGGGGGACAGACTTCACCGGGGAGCTGTTTTTT. It encodes CASSLWGTDFTGELFF. The chain employs TRBV7-9 and TRBJ2-2, with 7 bases lining up with TRBD1. CDR3 length: 16 amino acids. CDR1 SEHNR and CDR2 FQNEAQ come from the germline V gene (reference sequence). The ends lost 2 bases at V and 4 bases at J; junction bases unmatched: 7. Supplemented by reference TRBV7-9 and TRBJ2-2, the full variable domain reads DTGVSQNPRHKITKRGQNVTFRCDPISEHNRLYWYRQTLGQGPEFLTYFQNEAQLEKSRLLSDRFSAERPKGSFSTLEIQRTEQGDSAMYLCASSLWGTDFTGELFFGEGSRLTVL.

The chain links TRBV27 to TRBJ2-7; 11 bases map to TRBD2. V dropped 2 bases and J dropped 3; count of bases not matched to a gene: 9. Germline CDR1 and CDR2: MNHEY and SMNVEV (reference sequence). This CDR3 comprises 17 residues. The CDR3 DNA sequence: TGTGCCAGCAGTTTAGCTGGGACTAGCGGAAAATACTACGAGCAGTACTTC. Translating gives CASSLAGTSGKYYEQYF.

The chain recombines TRBV6-1 with TRBJ2-3; D perhaps matches TRBD1 (5 bases). The CDR3 runs 14 residues. Trimming pared 0 bases from V and 6 bases from J, leaving 10 bases between. The germline CDR1 and CDR2 sequences are MNHNS and SASEGT. Written as DNA, the CDR3 is TGTGCCAGCAGTGAAGCGTCCAAGGGGGATACGCAGTATTTT. This encodes CASSEASKGDTQYF.

The chain carries TRBV11-2 and TRBJ2-1; D unresolved. V shed 3 bases and J shed 0 bases, with 12 bases lying between them. CDR3 size: 16 residues. Germline-derived CDR1 and CDR2 are SGHAT and FQNNGV. CDR3 in DNA: TGTGCCAGCAGCTTTTTTTCTCTAAGCTCCTACAATGAGCAGTTCTTC. It specifies CASSFFSLSSYNEQFF.

V gene TRBV27 combines with J gene TRBJ2-7, with D possibly being TRBD1 (5 bases). Germline V gene data show CDR1 as MNHEY and CDR2 as SMNVEV (reference sequence). V shed 4 bases and J shed 0 bases, with 13 bases lying between them. The CDR3 has 15 amino acids. DNA of the CDR3: TGTGCCAGCAGTTGGGGCGTGGGCAGCTCCTACGAGCAGTACTTC. Its protein is CASSWGVGSSYEQYF.

In regard to this clone: This specimen includes other DNA sequences encoding the same CDR3. The genes are TRBV27 and TRBJ2-2, with D tentatively TRBD1 (5 bases). The CDR3 totals 13 residues. CDR1 is MNHEY and CDR2 is SMNVEV in the germline V gene (reference sequence). V gave up 6 bases and J gave up 8 bases, with 13 bases separating them. DNA of the CDR3: TGTGCCAGCAGCCCAAGGGGATCTGGGGAGCTGTTTTTT. It codes for CASSPRGSGELFF.

CDR3 nucleotide sequence: TGTGCCAGCCACCCTAGCGGGGCTAACAATGAGCAGTTCTTC. It yields the protein CASHPSGANNEQFF. The chain links TRBV9 to TRBJ2-1, with 9 nucleotides matching TRBD2. V was clipped by 7 bases and J by 5 bases; unmatched bases: 7. The CDR3 is 14 residues long. Germline CDR1 reads SGDLS; CDR2 reads YYNGEE.

The chain recombines TRBV27 with TRBJ1-2; a possible D gene is TRBD1 (5 bases). Germline V gene lookup returns CDR1 MNHEY and CDR2 SMNVEV (reference sequence). The CDR3 extends over 15 amino acids. Trimming shortened V by 3 bases and J by 8 bases, and 19 bases separated the two germline ends. CDR3 coding DNA: TGTGCCAGCAGTTTCGTTGGGGTCGAGGGGTGGGGCTACACCTTC. The encoded protein is CASSFVGVEGWGYTF.

This sequence joins TRBV11-2 and TRBJ2-7; TRBD2 matches 7 bases. V was clipped by 2 bases and J by 2 bases; unmatched bases: 12. Germline V gene sequence: CDR1 SGHAT, CDR2 FQNNGV. The CDR3 has 17 amino acids. The CDR3 nucleotides read TGTGCCAGCAGCTTAAATTCCTTGCCGGGAGGTCCCTACGAGCAGTACTTC. Translation: CASSLNSLPGGPYEQYF.

CDR3 sequence: CASSWRTANTGELFF. Here the CDR3 DNA reads TGTGCCAGCAGCTGGCGGACAGCGAACACCGGGGAGCTGTTTTTT. The chain is built from TRBV7-2 and TRBJ2-2, with a tentative D call TRBD1 (6 bases). Trimming took 4 bases from V and 0 from J, leaving 9 bases between them. The CDR3 is 15 amino acids. CDR1 SGHTA and CDR2 FQGNSA come from the germline V gene.

The chain is built from TRBV19 and TRBJ2-3, with 8 bases aligning to TRBD2. The CDR3 sequence is 15 residues long. The V gene end was trimmed by 8 bases and the J gene end by 2 bases; junction bases not matched to a gene: 9. CDR1 and CDR2 (germline): LNHDA, SQIVND (reference sequence). CDR3 nucleotides: TGTGCCAGTGATCGAGCGGGGGAGCTCACAGATACGCAGTATTTT. It codes for CASDRAGELTDTQYF.

The chain carries TRBV27 and TRBJ2-7; D gene uncertain. Per the germline V gene, CDR1 is MNHEY and CDR2 is SMNVEV (reference sequence). There are 17 residues in the CDR3. Trimming pared 5 bases from V and 5 bases from J, leaving 25 bases between. The CDR3 bases are TGTGCCAGCAGTGGGGTAGATCCAAAGGCGCTACAGCACGAGCAGTACTTC. It codes for CASSGVDPKALQHEQYF.